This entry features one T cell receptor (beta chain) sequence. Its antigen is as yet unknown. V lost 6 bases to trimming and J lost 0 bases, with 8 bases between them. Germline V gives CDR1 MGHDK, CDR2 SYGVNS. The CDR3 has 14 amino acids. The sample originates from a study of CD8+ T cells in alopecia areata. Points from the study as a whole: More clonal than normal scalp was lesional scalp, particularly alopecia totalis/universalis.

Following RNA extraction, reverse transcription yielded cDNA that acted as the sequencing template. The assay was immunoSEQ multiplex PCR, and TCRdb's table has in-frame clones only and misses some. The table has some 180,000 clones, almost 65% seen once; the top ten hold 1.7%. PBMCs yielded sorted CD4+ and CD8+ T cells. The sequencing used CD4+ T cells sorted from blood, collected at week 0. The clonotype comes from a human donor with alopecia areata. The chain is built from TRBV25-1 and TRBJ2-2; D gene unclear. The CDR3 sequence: CASRDGSNTGELFF. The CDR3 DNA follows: TGTGCCAGCAGGGACGGCTCGAACACCGGGGAGCTGTTTTTT.